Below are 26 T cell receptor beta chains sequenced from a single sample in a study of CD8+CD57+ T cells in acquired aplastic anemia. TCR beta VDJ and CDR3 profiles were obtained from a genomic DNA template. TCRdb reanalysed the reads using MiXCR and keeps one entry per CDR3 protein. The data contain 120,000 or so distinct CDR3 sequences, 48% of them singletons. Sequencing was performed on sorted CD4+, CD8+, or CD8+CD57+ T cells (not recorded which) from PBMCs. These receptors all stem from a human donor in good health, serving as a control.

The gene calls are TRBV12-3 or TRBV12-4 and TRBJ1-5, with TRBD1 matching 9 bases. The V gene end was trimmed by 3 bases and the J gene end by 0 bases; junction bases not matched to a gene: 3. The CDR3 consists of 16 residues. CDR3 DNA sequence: TGTGCCAGCAGTTTTTGGACAGGGGATAGCAATCAGCCCCAGCATTTT. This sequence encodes CASSFWTGDSNQPQHF.

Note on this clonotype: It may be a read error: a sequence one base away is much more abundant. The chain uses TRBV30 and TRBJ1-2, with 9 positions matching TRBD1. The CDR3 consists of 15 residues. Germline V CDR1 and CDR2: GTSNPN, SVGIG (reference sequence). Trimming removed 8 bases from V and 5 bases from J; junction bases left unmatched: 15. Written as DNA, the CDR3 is TGTGCCCGGATGCCGGGACAGGGAATACTGTATGGCTACACCTTC. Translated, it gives CARMPGQGILYGYTF.

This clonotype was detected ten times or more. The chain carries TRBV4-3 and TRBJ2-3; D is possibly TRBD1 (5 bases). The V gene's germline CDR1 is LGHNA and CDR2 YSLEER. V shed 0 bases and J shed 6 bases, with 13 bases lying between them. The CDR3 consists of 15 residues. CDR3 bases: TGCGCCAGCAGCCAAGATATAGACAGAAGGGATACGCAGTATTTT. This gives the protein CASSQDIDRRDTQYF.

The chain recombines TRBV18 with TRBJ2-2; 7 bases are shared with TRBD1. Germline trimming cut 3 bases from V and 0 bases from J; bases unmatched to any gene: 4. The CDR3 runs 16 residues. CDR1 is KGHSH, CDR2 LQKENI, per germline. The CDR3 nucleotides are TGTGCCAGCTCACCCACCAGGGGGACGAACACCGGGGAGCTGTTTTTT. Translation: CASSPTRGTNTGELFF. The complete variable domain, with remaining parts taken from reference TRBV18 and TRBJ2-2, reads NAGVMQNPRHLVRRRGQEARLRCSPMKGHSHVYWYRQLPEEGLKFMVYLQKENIIDESGMPKERFSAEFPKEGPSILRIQQVVRGDSAAYFCASSPTRGTNTGELFFGEGSRLTVL.

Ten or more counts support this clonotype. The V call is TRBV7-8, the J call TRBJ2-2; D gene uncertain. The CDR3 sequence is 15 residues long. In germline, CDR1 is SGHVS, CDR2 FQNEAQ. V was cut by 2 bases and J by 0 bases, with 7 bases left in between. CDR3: CASSLRRSNTGELFF. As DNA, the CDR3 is TGTGCCAGCAGCTTACGCAGGTCGAACACCGGGGAGCTGTTTTTT.

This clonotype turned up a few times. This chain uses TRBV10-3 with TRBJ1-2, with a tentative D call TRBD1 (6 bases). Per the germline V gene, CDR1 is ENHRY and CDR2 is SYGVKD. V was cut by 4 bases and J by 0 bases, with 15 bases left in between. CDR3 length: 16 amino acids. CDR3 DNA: TGTGCCATCAGTGCCGAGACAGGACCAGCTAACTATGGCTACACCTTC. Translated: CAISAETGPANYGYTF.

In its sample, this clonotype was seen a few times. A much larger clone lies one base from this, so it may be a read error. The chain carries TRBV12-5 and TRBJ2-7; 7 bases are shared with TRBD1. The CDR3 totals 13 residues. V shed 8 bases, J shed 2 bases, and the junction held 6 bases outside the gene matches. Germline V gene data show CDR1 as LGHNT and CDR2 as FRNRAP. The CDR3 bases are TGTGCTAGTTCGACAGGGCGCACCTACGAGCAGTACTTC. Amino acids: CASSTGRTYEQYF.

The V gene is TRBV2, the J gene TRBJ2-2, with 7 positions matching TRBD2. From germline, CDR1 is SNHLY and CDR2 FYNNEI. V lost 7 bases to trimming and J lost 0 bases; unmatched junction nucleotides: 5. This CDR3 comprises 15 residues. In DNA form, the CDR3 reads TGTGCCAGCACTCTCGGGACTACGAACACCGGGGAGCTGTTTTTT. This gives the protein CASTLGTTNTGELFF.

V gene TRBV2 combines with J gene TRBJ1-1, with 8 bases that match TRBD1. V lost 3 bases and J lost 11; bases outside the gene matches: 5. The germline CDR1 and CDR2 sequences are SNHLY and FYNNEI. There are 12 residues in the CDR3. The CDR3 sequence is CASSDHRGLAFF. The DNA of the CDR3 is TGTGCCAGCAGTGATCACAGGGGGTTGGCTTTCTTT.

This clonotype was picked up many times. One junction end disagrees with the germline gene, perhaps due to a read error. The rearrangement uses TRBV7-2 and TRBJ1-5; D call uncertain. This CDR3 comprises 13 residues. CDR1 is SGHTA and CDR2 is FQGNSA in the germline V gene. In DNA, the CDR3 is TGCGCCAGCAGCTTTTCAGGCAATCAGCCCCAGCATTTT. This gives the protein CASSFSGNQPQHF.

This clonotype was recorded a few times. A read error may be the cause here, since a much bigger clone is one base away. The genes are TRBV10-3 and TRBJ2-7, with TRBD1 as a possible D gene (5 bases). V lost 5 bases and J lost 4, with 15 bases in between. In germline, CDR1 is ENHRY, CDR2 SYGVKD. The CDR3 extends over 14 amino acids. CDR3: CAISYGQGSYEQYF. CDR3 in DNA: TGTGCCATCAGTTACGGTCAGGGTTCGTACGAGCAGTACTTC.

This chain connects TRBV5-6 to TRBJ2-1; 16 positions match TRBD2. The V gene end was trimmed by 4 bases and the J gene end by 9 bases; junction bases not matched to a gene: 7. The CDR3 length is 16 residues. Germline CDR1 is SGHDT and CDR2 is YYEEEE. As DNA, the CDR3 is TGTGCCAGCAGCCTATACGGGACTAGCGGGAGGGGTGAGCAGTTCTTC. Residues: CASSLYGTSGRGEQFF.

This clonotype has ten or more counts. The CDR3 DNA follows: TGCAGTGCTAGAGCTTCGGGACAGTACCAAGAGACCCAGTACTTC. This codes for CSARASGQYQETQYF. J is TRBJ2-5 and V is TRBV20-1, with 7 bases that match TRBD1. Germline V CDR1 and CDR2: DFQATT, SNEGSKA (reference sequence). This CDR3 contains 15 residues. Unmatched junction bases numbered 5, after V lost 1 base and J lost 0 bases.

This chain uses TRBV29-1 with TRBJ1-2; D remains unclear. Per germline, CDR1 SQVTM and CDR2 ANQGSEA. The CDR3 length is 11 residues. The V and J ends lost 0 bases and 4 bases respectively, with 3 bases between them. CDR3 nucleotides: TGCAGCGTTGAAGAGGGCTATGGCTACACCTTC. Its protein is CSVEEGYGYTF.

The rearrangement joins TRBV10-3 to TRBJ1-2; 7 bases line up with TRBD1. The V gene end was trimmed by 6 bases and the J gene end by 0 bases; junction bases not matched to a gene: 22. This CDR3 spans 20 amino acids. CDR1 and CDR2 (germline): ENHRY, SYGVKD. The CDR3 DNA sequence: TGTGCCATCAGCTCGGTCCCCGGTCAGGGCAGGGGGTTATCTAACTATGGCTACACCTTC. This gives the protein CAISSVPGQGRGLSNYGYTF.

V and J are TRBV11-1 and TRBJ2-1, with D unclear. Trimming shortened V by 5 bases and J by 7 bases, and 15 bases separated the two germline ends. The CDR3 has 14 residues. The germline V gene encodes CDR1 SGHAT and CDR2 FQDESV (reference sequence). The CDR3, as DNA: TGTGCCAGCAGCGAGGACCCTCTGTCGAATGAGCAGTTCTTC. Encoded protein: CASSEDPLSNEQFF. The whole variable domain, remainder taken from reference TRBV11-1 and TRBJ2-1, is EAEVAQSPRYKITEKSQAVAFWCDPISGHATLYWYRQILGQGPELLVQFQDESVVDDSQLPKDRFSAERLKGVDSTLKIQPAELGDSAMYLCASSEDPLSNEQFFGPGTRLTVL.

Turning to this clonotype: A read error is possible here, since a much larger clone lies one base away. CDR3 DNA sequence: TGTGCCAGCAGTTCCAACAGGGAGACTGAAGCTTTCTTT. Translating it yields CASSSNRETEAFF. The V call is TRBV3-1, the J call TRBJ1-1, with D possibly matching TRBD1 (6 bases). Germline assignment: CDR1 LGHDT and CDR2 YNNKEL (reference sequence). The CDR3 has 13 residues. Trimming left V 6 bases short and J 5 bases short, with 13 bases between.

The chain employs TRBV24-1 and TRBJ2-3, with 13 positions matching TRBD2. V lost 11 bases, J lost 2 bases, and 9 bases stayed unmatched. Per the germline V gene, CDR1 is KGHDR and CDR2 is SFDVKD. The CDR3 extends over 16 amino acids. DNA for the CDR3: TGTGCCAGCAGCCGGACTAGCGGGAGCTCCACAGATACGCAGTATTTT. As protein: CASSRTSGSSTDTQYF.

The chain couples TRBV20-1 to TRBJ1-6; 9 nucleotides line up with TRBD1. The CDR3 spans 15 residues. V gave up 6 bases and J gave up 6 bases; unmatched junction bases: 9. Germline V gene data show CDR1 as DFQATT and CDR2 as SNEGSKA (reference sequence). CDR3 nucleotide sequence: TGCAGTGCCCCATCGCCGGGACAGGGTAATTCACCCCTCCACTTT. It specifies CSAPSPGQGNSPLHF.

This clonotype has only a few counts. CDR3 nucleotides: TGTGCCACCAGTAGAGGACGGGGCAATGAGCAGTTCTTC. Its protein product is CATSRGRGNEQFF. The J gene is TRBJ2-1, the V gene TRBV24-1; a weak D match, TRBD2 (5 bases). There are 13 residues in the CDR3. The V gene lost 6 bases and the J gene lost 6 bases, with 11 bases spanning the gap. From germline, CDR1 is KGHDR and CDR2 SFDVKD.

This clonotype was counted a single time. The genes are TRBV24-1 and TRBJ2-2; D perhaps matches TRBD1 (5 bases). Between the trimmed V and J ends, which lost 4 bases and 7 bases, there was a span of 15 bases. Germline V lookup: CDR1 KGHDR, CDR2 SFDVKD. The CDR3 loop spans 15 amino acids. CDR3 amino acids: CATSDSTALGGELFF. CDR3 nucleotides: TGTGCCACCAGTGACTCGACAGCTCTCGGCGGGGAGCTGTTTTTT.

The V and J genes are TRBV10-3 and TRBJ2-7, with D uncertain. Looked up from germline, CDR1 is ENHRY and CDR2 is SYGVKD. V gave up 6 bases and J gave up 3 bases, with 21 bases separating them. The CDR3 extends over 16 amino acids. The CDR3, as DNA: TGTGCCATCAGCCTGAAAGACACGTCGTCAGGCTACGAGCAGTACTTC. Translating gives CAISLKDTSSGYEQYF.

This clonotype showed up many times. DNA of the CDR3: TGTGCCAGCAGCGGACAGGGGGAAGGAAATGAGCAGTTCTTC. Translated, it gives CASSGQGEGNEQFF. This chain connects TRBV6-2 or TRBV6-3 to TRBJ2-1; 10 bases agree with TRBD1. The V and J ends lost 6 bases and 7 bases, in that order; junction bases with no gene match: 6. Germline V gene lookup returns CDR1 MNHEY and CDR2 SVGEGT. CDR3 length: 14 residues.

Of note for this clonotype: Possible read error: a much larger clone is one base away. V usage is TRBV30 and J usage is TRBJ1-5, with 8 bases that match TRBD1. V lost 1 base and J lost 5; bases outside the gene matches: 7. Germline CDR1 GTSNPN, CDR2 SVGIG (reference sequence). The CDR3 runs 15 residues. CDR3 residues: CAWSGKTGVYQPQHF. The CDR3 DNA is TGTGCCTGGAGTGGGAAGACAGGGGTGTATCAGCCCCAGCATTTT.

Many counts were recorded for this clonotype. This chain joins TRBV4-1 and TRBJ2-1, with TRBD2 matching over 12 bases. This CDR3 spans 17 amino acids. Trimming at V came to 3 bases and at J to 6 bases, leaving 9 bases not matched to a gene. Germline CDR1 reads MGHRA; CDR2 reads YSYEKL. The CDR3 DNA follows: TGCGCCAGCAGCCAGGAATTACTAGCGGGGGGCATCAATGAGCAGTTCTTC. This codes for CASSQELLAGGINEQFF.

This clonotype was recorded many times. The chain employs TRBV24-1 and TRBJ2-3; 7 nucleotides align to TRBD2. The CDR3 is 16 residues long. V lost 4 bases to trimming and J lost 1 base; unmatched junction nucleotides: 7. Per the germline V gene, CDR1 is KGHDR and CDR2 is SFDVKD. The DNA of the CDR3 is TGTGCCACCAGTGACGCCCCGGCGGGGGGCACAGATACGCAGTATTTT. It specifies CATSDAPAGGTDTQYF.